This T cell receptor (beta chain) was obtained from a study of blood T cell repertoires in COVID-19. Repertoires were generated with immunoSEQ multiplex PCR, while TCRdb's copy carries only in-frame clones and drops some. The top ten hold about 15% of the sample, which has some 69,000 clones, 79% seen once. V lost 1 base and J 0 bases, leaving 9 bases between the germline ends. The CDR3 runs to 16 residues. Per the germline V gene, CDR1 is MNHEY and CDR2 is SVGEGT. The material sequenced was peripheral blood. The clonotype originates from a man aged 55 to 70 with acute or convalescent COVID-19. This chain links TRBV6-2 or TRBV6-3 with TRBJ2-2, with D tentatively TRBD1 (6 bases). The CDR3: CASSYYPGANTGELFF. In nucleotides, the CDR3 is TGTGCCAGCAGTTACTATCCAGGGGCGAACACCGGGGAGCTGTTTTTT.